The subject of this entry is one T cell receptor beta chain. These data belong to a study of technical replicates of blood from several donors. Sequenced by immunoSEQ multiplex PCR; TCRdb stores in-frame clones only, minus some. Here the sample spans 90,000 or so clones, 95% being singletons. This CDR3 is 15 amino acids long. V was trimmed by 1 base and J by 2 bases, leaving 12 bases between them. The germline gives CDR1 MGHRA, CDR2 YSYEKL. This clonotype was obtained from a human donor in good health. Material: T cells isolated from PBMCs. The chain links TRBV4-1 to TRBJ2-7; perhaps TRBD1 as D (5 bases). CDR3 DNA sequence: TGCGCCAGCAGCCAAGTTCAGGCAGGGCCCTACGAGCAGTACTTC. Translation gives CASSQVQAGPYEQYF.